Listed here are 23 T cell receptor beta chains from one sample, sequenced in a study of cytomegalovirus exposure and HLA in healthy donors. PCR primers comprised 60 Vbeta and 13 Jbeta primers. Profiling relied on immunoSEQ multiplex PCR, and the TCRdb table lists in-frame clones only, not all of them. Found here are around 150,000 clones, roughly four fifths of them singletons; the top ten hold more than 0.8%. The sequenced sample was PBMCs. The receptors were sampled from a woman in her thirties or forties in good health and CMV-seronegative.

This clone appeared once. The chain uses TRBV4-2 and TRBJ2-7; 10 bases agree with TRBD2. V lost 0 bases and J lost 1; bases outside the gene matches: 12. Germline lookup yields CDR1 LGHNA and CDR2 YNFKEQ. This CDR3 contains 19 residues. The CDR3, as DNA: TGTGCCAGCAGCCAAGATCTTGCAAGAGGACTAGCGGTATCCTACGAGCAGTACTTC. Its translation: CASSQDLARGLAVSYEQYF.

The chain couples TRBV11-2 to TRBJ2-1; 10 bases fit TRBD2. J was trimmed by 4 bases and V by 6 bases; bases with no gene match: 6. This CDR3 region has 15 residues. The germline V gene has CDR1 SGHAT and CDR2 FQNNGV. The CDR3 DNA reads as TGTGCCAGCAGACCCAGCGGGAGGGATTACAATGAGCAGTTCTTC. This codes for CASRPSGRDYNEQFF.

Here the CDR3 DNA reads TGTGCCAGCAGCTTGGATTGGACTTCCGGGAACATTCAGTACTTC. This gives the protein CASSLDWTSGNIQYF. The rearrangement uses TRBV5-8 and TRBJ2-4; TRBD2 is a possible D gene (5 bases). Germline V gene lookup returns CDR1 SGHTS and CDR2 YDEGEE. V was pared by 0 bases and J by 7 bases, with 14 bases between. The CDR3 is made up of 15 amino acids.

J is TRBJ1-2 and V is TRBV27; TRBD1 aligns across 9 bases. Germline trimming cut 6 bases from V and 8 bases from J; bases unmatched to any gene: 10. In germline, CDR1 is MNHEY, CDR2 SMNVEV (reference sequence). The CDR3 loop spans 14 amino acids. For the CDR3, the DNA is TGTGCCAGCAGACCCGGGACAGGGATTTGGGGCTACACCTTC. It specifies CASRPGTGIWGYTF.

Details on this clone: Distinct nucleotide sequences in the sample also encode this CDR3. This chain links TRBV7-9 with TRBJ1-2; D may be TRBD1 (5 bases). V was cut by 1 base and J by 4 bases, with 13 bases left in between. Per the germline V gene, CDR1 is SEHNR and CDR2 is FQNEAQ (reference sequence). The CDR3 has 15 amino acids. The CDR3 DNA follows: TGTGCCAGCAGCTTAGGGGATAGGGGTCCCTATGGCTACACCTTC. It is translated as CASSLGDRGPYGYTF.

The rearrangement links TRBV27 to TRBJ1-1; no clear D. This CDR3 contains 13 residues. The germline gives CDR1 MNHEY, CDR2 SMNVEV (reference sequence). V was shortened by 6 bases and J by 3 bases, with 11 bases between the two germline ends. This chain's CDR3 is CASRISGDTEAFF. DNA for the CDR3: TGTGCCAGCAGGATTTCCGGAGACACTGAAGCTTTCTTT.

The chain uses TRBV7-9 and TRBJ2-6, with D possibly being TRBD1 (7 bases). From germline, CDR1 is SEHNR and CDR2 FQNEAQ (reference sequence). V lost 5 bases to trimming and J lost 3 bases, with 11 bases between them. The CDR3 runs 15 residues. The CDR3, as DNA: TGTGCCAGCAGCCAGGGGGGAAGTGGGGCCAACGTCCTGACTTTC. It codes for CASSQGGSGANVLTF.

The chain is built from TRBV18 and TRBJ1-5; 10 nucleotides align to TRBD1. Germline V gene sequence: CDR1 KGHSH, CDR2 LQKENI. This CDR3 region has 15 residues. V shed 6 bases and J 4 bases; nucleotides not matched to a gene: 6. The CDR3 DNA sequence: TGTGCCAGCTCTTCGGACAGGGGGGGAAATCAGCCCCAGCATTTT. It yields the protein CASSSDRGGNQPQHF.

V and J are TRBV9 and TRBJ2-1; 8 bases map to TRBD2. CDR3 length: 15 amino acids. Trimming cost V 3 bases and J 3 bases; bases outside gene matches: 5. Germline CDR1 SGDLS, CDR2 YYNGEE. The DNA of the CDR3 is TGTGCCAGCAGCGCAACTAGCGGAGTCTACAATGAGCAGTTCTTC. Translating gives CASSATSGVYNEQFF.

The CDR3 here is CAHRTGSSTEAFF. The DNA of the CDR3 is TGTGCCCATCGGACAGGGTCGAGCACTGAAGCTTTCTTT. The genes are TRBV30 and TRBJ1-1, with 8 bases fitting TRBD1. After removal of 8 bases from V and 4 bases from J, the junction contained 9 bases not matched to a gene. The CDR3 is 13 residues long. The V gene's germline CDR1 is GTSNPN and CDR2 SVGIG (reference sequence).

The rearrangement uses TRBV5-1 and TRBJ2-2; D remains ambiguous. V shed 2 bases and J shed 1 base, with 9 bases lying between them. The CDR3 consists of 15 residues. CDR1 and CDR2 (germline): SGHRS, YFSETQ. The CDR3 loop reads CASSFAEMNTGELFF. The CDR3 DNA reads as TGCGCCAGCAGCTTCGCCGAGATGAACACCGGGGAGCTGTTTTTT.

The chain joins TRBV29-1 to TRBJ1-1; 11 bases match TRBD1. In germline, CDR1 is SQVTM, CDR2 ANQGSEA. The CDR3 is made up of 11 amino acids. V lost 4 bases, J lost 8 bases, and 0 bases stayed unmatched. CDR3 region: CSVGTGGEAFF. For the CDR3, the DNA is TGCAGCGTTGGGACAGGGGGCGAAGCTTTCTTT.

V gene TRBV5-1 combines with J gene TRBJ1-2; 7 bases fit TRBD1. This CDR3 is 14 amino acids long. The germline V gene encodes CDR1 SGHRS and CDR2 YFSETQ. V shed 4 bases and J 2 bases; nucleotides not matched to a gene: 5. CDR3 in amino acids: CASSPGGGNYGYTF. In DNA, the CDR3 is TGCGCCAGCAGCCCCGGAGGGGGCAACTATGGCTACACCTTC.

J is TRBJ2-7 and V is TRBV7-8; tentatively, D is TRBD2 (5 bases). The CDR3 consists of 17 residues. With 0 bases removed from V and 1 base from J, the gap between germline ends came to 16 bases. CDR1 and CDR2 (germline): SGHVS, FQNEAQ. The CDR3, as DNA: TGTGCCAGCAGCTTAGCCGACTCTGCCCAGCGGTCCTACGAGCAGTACTTC. Its protein is CASSLADSAQRSYEQYF. The full variable domain, with the rest looked up from reference TRBV7-8 and TRBJ2-7, is GAGVSQSPRYKVAKRGQDVALRCDPISGHVSLFWYQQALGQGPEFLTYFQNEAQLDKSGLPSDRFFAERPEGSVSTLKIQRTQQEDSAVYLCASSLADSAQRSYEQYFGPGTRLTVT.

Only one count was recorded for this clone. V and J are TRBV5-8 and TRBJ1-2; 8 positions agree with TRBD1. Per the germline V gene, CDR1 is SGHTS and CDR2 is YDEGEE. CDR3 size: 14 residues. V lost 1 base and J lost 8; bases outside the gene matches: 7. The DNA for the CDR3 is TGTGCCAGCAGCTTGCGGGACAGGCGCTCGGGCTACACCTTC. Protein product: CASSLRDRRSGYTF. The entire variable domain, with the rest obtained from reference TRBV5-8 and TRBJ1-2, is as follows: EAGVTQSPTHLIKTRGQQATLRCSPISGHTSVYWYQQALGLGLQFLLWYDEGEERNRGNFPPRFSGRQFPNYSSELNVNALELEDSALYLCASSLRDRRSGYTFGSGTRLTVV.

This clone was observed a handful of times. The J gene is TRBJ2-1, the V gene TRBV6-6; 8 positions match TRBD1. Trimming cost V 5 bases and J 6 bases; bases outside gene matches: 6. The germline V gene encodes CDR1 MNHNY and CDR2 SVGAGI (reference sequence). The CDR3 runs to 14 residues. Written as DNA, the CDR3 is TGTGCCAGCAGTCCGGACAGGGCGGGCAATGAGCAGTTCTTC. Amino acid sequence: CASSPDRAGNEQFF.

The gene calls are TRBV2 and TRBJ1-3, with D perhaps TRBD1 (5 bases). CDR3 length: 13 residues. The V end was cut by 3 bases, the J end by 8 bases, with 11 bases between. The V gene's germline CDR1 is SNHLY and CDR2 FYNNEI. The CDR3 spells CASSEGRVDTIYF. The CDR3 DNA reads as TGTGCCAGCAGTGAGGGCAGGGTAGACACCATATATTTT.

The genes are TRBV2 and TRBJ2-3, with 8 bases lining up with TRBD1. This CDR3 comprises 12 residues. The V segment lost 6 bases and the J segment 6 bases; nucleotides outside the gene matches: 2. CDR1 is SNHLY and CDR2 is FYNNEI in the germline V gene. The CDR3, as DNA: TGTGCCAGCAGGGACAGGGCTGATACGCAGTATTTT. This encodes CASRDRADTQYF.

This clone appeared a single time. J is TRBJ2-7 and V is TRBV5-1; 8 positions match TRBD2. Trimming removed 4 bases from V and 9 bases from J; junction bases left unmatched: 18. The CDR3 spans 16 residues. CDR1 is SGHRS and CDR2 is YFSETQ in the germline V gene. The CDR3 loop reads CASSLSGAGGGVGQYF. CDR3 DNA: TGCGCCAGCAGCCTGAGCGGGGCGGGAGGTGGAGTCGGGCAGTACTTC. Full variable domain (remainder filled in from reference TRBV5-1 and TRBJ2-7): KAGVTQTPRYLIKTRGQQVTLSCSPISGHRSVSWYQQTPGQGLQFLFEYFSETQRNKGNFPGRFSGRQFSNSRSEMNVSTLELGDSALYLCASSLSGAGGGVGQYFGPGTRLTVT.

This clone occurred once. CDR3 sequence reads: CASSFSASEKLFF. As DNA, the CDR3 is TGTGCCAGCAGTTTTAGCGCGAGTGAAAAACTGTTTTTT. The J gene is TRBJ1-4, the V gene TRBV28; D gene ambiguous. The CDR3 extends over 13 amino acids. Germline CDR1 and CDR2: MDHEN and SYDVKM. The ends were cut back, 3 bases at V and 7 bases at J, with 9 bases in the middle. The complete variable domain, with remaining parts taken from reference TRBV28 and TRBJ1-4, reads DVKVTQSSRYLVKRTGEKVFLECVQDMDHENMFWYRQDPGLGLRLIYFSYDVKMKEKGDIPEGYSVSREKKERFSLILESASTNQTSMYLCASSFSASEKLFFGSGTQLSVL.

The rearrangement links TRBV19 to TRBJ2-7, with 10 bases that match TRBD2. Per germline, CDR1 LNHDA and CDR2 SQIVND (reference sequence). Trimming cost V 3 bases and J 5 bases; bases outside gene matches: 13. There are 17 residues in the CDR3. The CDR3 spells CASSMGPSGSRRNEQYF. For the CDR3, the DNA is TGTGCCAGTAGTATGGGCCCTAGCGGGAGTAGGAGAAACGAGCAGTACTTC.

As for this clone: Other DNA sequences in the sample encode the same CDR3. The rearrangement links TRBV9 to TRBJ1-1; no clear D. This CDR3 comprises 15 residues. Germline V CDR1 and CDR2: SGDLS, YYNGEE. The V and J ends lost 0 bases and 1 base respectively, with 10 bases between them. The CDR3 coding sequence is TGTGCCAGCAGCGTAGGCGGGCAGCCGAACACTGAAGCTTTCTTT. The encoded protein is CASSVGGQPNTEAFF.

This sequence joins TRBV6-6 and TRBJ2-3; 11 bases line up with TRBD2. The germline CDR1 and CDR2 sequences are MNHNY and SVGAGI (reference sequence). Losses at the gene ends were 6 bases for V and 3 bases for J; bases not matched to a gene: 8. CDR3 size: 16 residues. CDR3 coding DNA: TGTGCCAGCAGCCCCCGACTAGCGGGGAGGACAGATACGCAGTATTTT. Its protein is CASSPRLAGRTDTQYF.